This T cell receptor beta chain was recorded in a study of long-term antiretroviral therapy in people with HIV. Overall study findings and caveats: Despite increasing after ART, diversity remained lower than that of transplant donor controls.

Notes on this clone: Its matching antigen is unknown.

The V and J ends lost 3 bases and 1 base respectively, with 6 bases between them. The CDR3 has 12 residues. The V gene's germline CDR1 is SQVTM and CDR2 ANQGSEA. Specimens carried about 0.85-11 million cryopreserved PBMC before DNA extraction. Investigators performed immunoSEQ version v3.0 at survey level. Repertoires were generated with immunoSEQ multiplex PCR, while TCRdb's copy carries only in-frame clones and drops some. The sample holds around 26,000 clones, 79% seen once. The TCR originated in a woman between 35 and 50 years old with HIV. This chain links TRBV29-1 with TRBJ1-1, with D uncertain. Sample: unsorted PBMCs, taken 1.2 years after starting antiretroviral therapy. Here the CDR3 reads CSVDGPNTEAFF. In DNA, the CDR3 is TGCAGCGTTGATGGGCCGAACACTGAAGCTTTCTTT.